This T cell receptor (beta chain) was sequenced for a study of identical twins (dated by TCRdb to between 2015 and 2016). Looking at the study overall: The study deep-sequenced TCR alpha and beta repertoires from monozygotic twins, unrelated adults of various ages and cord blood to test whether fetal clonotypes persist. Replicate twin experiments were performed at different times using different library preparation protocols to rule out contamination.

This clonotype has just a few counts. Its target antigen remains unknown. Base qualities were left out, and no much larger clone turns up one base away. Here is what the overall study found, with its caveats: In monozygotic twins, recombination models systematically underestimated out-of-frame TCR alpha sharing, but the models matched the sharing seen between unrelated individuals. Fewer insertions were carried by abundant cord blood beta clonotypes; a weaker similar trend was observed in young adult naive repertoires, while no such trend was observed in memory repertoires. Invariant T cells such as MAIT and iNKT could partly confound zero-insertion analyses, though diverse VJ usage argued against this for most clonotypes. Because the same donors could not be followed over many years, the conclusions relied on cross-sectional statistical analysis. Out-of-frame TCR alpha sequences shared between twins showed an excess of low generation-probability sequences compared with coincidental sharing between unrelated individuals. The excess sharing between twins in beta out-of-frame sequences was weaker because fewer shared sequences reduced the signal-to-noise ratio.

Receptors were amplified or captured by 5' RACE. The data were produced on an Illumina HiSeq 2000. Template switching introduced a universal primer binding site; the final cDNA contained a unique molecular identifier, enabling accurate counting of TCR cDNA molecules. First-strand cDNA for TCR alpha and beta chains was synthesized from specific primers in the conserved constant-segment region. To control for contamination, every cDNA library was double barcoded, receiving both a SMART-Mk sample barcode and Illumina barcodes. TruSeq adapter sequences and Illumina sample barcodes were added in two successive PCR steps. Sequencing of the TCR alpha and beta cDNA libraries was done on the Illumina HiSeq platform using custom primers. Per the original workflow: MiGEC was used to process raw reads and extract unique molecular identifiers, and MiXCR was used to find CDR3 positions. Recombination models were inferred per individual with the repgenHMM and IGoR tools using an EM algorithm. Shared clonotypes were analyzed with the tcR package in R, and sharing was normalized by the product of cloneset sizes. Out-of-frame nonproductive sequences were analyzed to study raw recombination free of thymic and clonal selection effects. The public reads were quality trimmed at Q25 with fastp and then assembled into clones with MiXCR by TCRdb, keeping productive beta chains. Rows are combined by CDR3 protein, so each entry shows the most common genes and DNA. These V and J calls are TCRdb output, not the study's own analysis. In this sample the table shows 600,000 to 800,000 distinct CDR3 sequences, over 20% of which occur a single time. The ten largest clones add up to roughly 4.3% of the sample.

Only healthy Caucasian donors were included. The twin cohort comprised three pairs of female monozygotic twins, all aged about 18 to 30 years. Peripheral blood mononuclear cells were used as the source from which RNA for TCR libraries was isolated. These data also formed part of another study, on T cells expressing NK-cell markers. That second report states: Fewer than ten donors provided sorted CD3+CD56+NKG2C+, CD3+CD56+NKG2C- and CD3+CD56-NKG2C+ T-cell subsets, whose TCR beta-chain repertoires were profiled. Among the eight sequenced donors, seven were HCMV-seropositive and one was HCMV-seronegative. To restrict sorting to alphabetaTCR-expressing T cells, an anti-gammadeltaTCR antibody was added in several experiments. In roughly 6 donors, the dominant CD3+CD56+NKG2C+ clonotypes ranked among the top 10 CD8+ clonotypes, making up roughly 1.0-7.5% of CD8+ T cells. Those dominant clonotypes were again the most abundant among CD3+CD56-NKG2C+ cells in a handful of donors, at roughly 25-60.1%. It remained unclear whether the expanded NKG2C-expressing T cell clones were specific for HCMV antigens. Randomly selected healthy volunteers, three men and five women, were used as the eight sequenced donors. To determine HCMV serostatus, a commercial ELISA kit was used to detect HCMV-specific IgG in serum. For about six donors, bulk peripheral blood T-cell repertoires were additionally sequenced from unsorted PBMC. MIGEC was used to demultiplex reads and group reads by UMI, and MiTCR was used to assemble and quantify clonotypes. To remove erroneous sequences, TCR cDNA sequences were retained only when supported by two or more reads. Downstream repertoire analysis used the tcR package, and clonotypes were matched across fractions by CDR3 nucleotide sequence plus V segment. VDJmatch was used to annotate antigen specificity against VDJdb, with one amino acid substitution allowed in CDR3.

Sequencing input: PBMCs. The TCR comes from a woman younger than 35 in good health.

The CDR3 sequence is CSAAGLRDEQYF. Here is the DNA: TGCAGTGCTGCAGGGCTTCGAGACGAGCAGTACTTC. The chain couples TRBV20-1 to TRBJ2-7, with TRBD1 as a weak D call on 5 bases. The CDR1 and CDR2 encoded by the germline V gene (reference sequence) are DFQATT and SNEGSKA. The CDR3, from cysteine to phenylalanine, totals 12 residues. Only CDR3 DNA remains: 36 bases, in frame from the first base. V is clipped by 5 bases and J by 5 bases, and the sequence between their germline boundaries is 13 bases long.